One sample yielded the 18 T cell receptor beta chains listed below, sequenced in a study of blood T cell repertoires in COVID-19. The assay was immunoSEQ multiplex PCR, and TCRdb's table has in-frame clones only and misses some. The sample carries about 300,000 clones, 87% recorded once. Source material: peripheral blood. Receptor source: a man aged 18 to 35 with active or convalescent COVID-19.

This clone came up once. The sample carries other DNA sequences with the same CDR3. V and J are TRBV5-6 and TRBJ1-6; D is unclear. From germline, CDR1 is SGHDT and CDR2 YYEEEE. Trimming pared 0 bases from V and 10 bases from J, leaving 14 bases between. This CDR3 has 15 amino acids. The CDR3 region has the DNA TGTGCCAGCAGCTTGGCCCCGGATGGAGGCTCACCCCTCCACTTT. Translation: CASSLAPDGGSPLHF.

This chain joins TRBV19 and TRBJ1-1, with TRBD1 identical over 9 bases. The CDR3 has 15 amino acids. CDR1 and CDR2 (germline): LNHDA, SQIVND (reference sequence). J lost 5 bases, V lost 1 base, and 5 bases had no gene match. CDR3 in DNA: TGTGCCAGTAGTATAGCACCAGACAGGGGGACTGAAGCTTTCTTT. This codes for CASSIAPDRGTEAFF.

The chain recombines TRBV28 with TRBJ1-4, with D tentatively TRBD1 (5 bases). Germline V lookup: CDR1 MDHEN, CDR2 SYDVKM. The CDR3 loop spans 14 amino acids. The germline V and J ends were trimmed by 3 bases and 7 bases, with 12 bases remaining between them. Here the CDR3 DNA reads TGTGCCAGCAGTTTTGCCAGGGTGGTTGAAAAACTGTTTTTT. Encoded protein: CASSFARVVEKLFF. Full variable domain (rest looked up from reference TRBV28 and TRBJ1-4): DVKVTQSSRYLVKRTGEKVFLECVQDMDHENMFWYRQDPGLGLRLIYFSYDVKMKEKGDIPEGYSVSREKKERFSLILESASTNQTSMYLCASSFARVVEKLFFGSGTQLSVL.

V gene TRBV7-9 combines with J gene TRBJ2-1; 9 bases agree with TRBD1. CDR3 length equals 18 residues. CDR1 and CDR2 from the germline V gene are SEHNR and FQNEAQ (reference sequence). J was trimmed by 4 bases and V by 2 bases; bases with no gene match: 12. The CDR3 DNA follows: TGTGCCAGCAGCTTACCCGGGACAGGGCAAGCCCGATACAATGAGCAGTTCTTC. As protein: CASSLPGTGQARYNEQFF.

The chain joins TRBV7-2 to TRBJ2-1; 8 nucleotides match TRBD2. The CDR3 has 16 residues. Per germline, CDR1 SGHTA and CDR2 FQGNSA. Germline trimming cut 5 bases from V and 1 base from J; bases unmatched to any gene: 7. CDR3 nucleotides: TGTGCCAGCAGCCCCCGGACTAGCTTGTCCTACAATGAGCAGTTCTTC. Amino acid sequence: CASSPRTSLSYNEQFF.

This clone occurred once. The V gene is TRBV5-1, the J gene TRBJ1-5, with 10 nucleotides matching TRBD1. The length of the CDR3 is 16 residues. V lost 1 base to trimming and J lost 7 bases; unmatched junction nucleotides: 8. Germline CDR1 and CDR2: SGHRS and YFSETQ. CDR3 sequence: CASSLWGTGVGQPQHF. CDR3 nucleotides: TGCGCCAGCAGCTTGTGGGGGACAGGGGTAGGACAGCCCCAGCATTTT.

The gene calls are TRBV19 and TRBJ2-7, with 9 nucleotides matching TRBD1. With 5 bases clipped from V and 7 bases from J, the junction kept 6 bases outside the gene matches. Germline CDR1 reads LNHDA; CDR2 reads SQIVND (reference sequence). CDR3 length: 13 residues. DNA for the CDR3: TGTGCCAGTAGTTATGGACAGGGGCTTGAGCAGTACTTC. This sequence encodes CASSYGQGLEQYF.

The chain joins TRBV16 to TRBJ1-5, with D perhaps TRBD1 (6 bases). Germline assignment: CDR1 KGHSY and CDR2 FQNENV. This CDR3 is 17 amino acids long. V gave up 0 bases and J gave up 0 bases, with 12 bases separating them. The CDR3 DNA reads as TGTGCCAGCAGCCAATCAGCAGGGGAGTATAGCAATCAGCCCCAGCATTTT. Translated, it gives CASSQSAGEYSNQPQHF.

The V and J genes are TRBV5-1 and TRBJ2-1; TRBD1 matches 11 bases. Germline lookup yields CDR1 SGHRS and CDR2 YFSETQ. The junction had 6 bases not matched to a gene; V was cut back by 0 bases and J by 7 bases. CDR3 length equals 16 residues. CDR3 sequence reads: CASSLAGGTGGNEQFF. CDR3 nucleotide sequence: TGCGCCAGCAGCTTGGCTGGGGGGACAGGGGGTAATGAGCAGTTCTTC.

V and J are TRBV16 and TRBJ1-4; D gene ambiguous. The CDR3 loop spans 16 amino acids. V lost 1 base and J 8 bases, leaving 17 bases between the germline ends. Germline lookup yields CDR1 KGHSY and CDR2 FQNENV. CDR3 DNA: TGTGCCAGCAGCCAATTTGCCCCCGGGAGGATCGAAAAACTGTTTTTT. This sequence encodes CASSQFAPGRIEKLFF.

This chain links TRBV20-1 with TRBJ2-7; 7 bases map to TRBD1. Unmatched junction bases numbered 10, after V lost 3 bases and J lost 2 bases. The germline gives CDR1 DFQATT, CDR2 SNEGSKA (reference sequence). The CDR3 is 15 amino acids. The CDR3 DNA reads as TGCAGTGCTAGTCGACAGGGTTCGGTCACCTACGAGCAGTACTTC. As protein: CSASRQGSVTYEQYF.

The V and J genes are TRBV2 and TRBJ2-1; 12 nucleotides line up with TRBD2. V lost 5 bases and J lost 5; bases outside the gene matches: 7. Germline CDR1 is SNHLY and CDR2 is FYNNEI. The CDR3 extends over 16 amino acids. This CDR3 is CASSSLAGGPDNEQFF. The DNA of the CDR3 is TGTGCCAGCAGTTCGCTAGCGGGAGGGCCGGACAATGAGCAGTTCTTC.

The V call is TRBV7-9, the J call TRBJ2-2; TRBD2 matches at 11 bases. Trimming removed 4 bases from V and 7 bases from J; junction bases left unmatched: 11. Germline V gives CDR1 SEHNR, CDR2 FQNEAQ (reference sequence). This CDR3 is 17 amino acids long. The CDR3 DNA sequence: TGTGCCAGCAGCTACCCTGGGACTAGCGGTACCCACGGGGAGCTGTTTTTT. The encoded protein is CASSYPGTSGTHGELFF. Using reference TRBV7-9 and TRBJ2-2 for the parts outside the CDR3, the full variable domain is DTGVSQNPRHKITKRGQNVTFRCDPISEHNRLYWYRQTLGQGPEFLTYFQNEAQLEKSRLLSDRFSAERPKGSFSTLEIQRTEQGDSAMYLCASSYPGTSGTHGELFFGEGSRLTVL.

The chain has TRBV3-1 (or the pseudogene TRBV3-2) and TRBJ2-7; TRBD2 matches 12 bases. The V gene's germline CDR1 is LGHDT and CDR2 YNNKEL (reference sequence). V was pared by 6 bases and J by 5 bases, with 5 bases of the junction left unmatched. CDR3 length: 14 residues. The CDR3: CASSQLAGGNEQYF. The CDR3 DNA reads TGTGCCAGCAGTCAACTAGCGGGAGGAAACGAGCAGTACTTC.

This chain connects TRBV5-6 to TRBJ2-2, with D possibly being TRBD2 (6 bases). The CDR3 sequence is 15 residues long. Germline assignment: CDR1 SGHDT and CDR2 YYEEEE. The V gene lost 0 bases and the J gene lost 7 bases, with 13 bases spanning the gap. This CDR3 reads CASSLALGGYGELFF. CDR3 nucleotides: TGTGCCAGCAGCTTGGCCTTGGGGGGTTACGGGGAGCTGTTTTTT. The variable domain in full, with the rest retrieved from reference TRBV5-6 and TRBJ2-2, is DAGVTQSPTHLIKTRGQQVTLRCSPKSGHDTVSWYQQALGQGPQFIFQYYEEEERQRGNFPDRFSGHQFPNYSSELNVNALLLGDSALYLCASSLALGGYGELFFGEGSRLTVL.

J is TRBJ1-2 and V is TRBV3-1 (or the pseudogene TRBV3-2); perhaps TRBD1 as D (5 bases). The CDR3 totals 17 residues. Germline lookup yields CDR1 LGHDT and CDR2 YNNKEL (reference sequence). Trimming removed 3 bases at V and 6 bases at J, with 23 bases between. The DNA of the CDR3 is TGTGCCAGCAGCCAGAGAGAGCTCCGGGACGGGGGGAATGGCTACACCTTC. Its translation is CASSQRELRDGGNGYTF.

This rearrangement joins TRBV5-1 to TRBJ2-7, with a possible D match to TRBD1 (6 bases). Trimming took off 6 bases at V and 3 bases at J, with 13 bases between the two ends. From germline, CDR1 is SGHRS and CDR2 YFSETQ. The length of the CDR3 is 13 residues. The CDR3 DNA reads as TGCGCCAGCACGCCGACAGGAGACTACGAGCAGTACTTC. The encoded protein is CASTPTGDYEQYF.

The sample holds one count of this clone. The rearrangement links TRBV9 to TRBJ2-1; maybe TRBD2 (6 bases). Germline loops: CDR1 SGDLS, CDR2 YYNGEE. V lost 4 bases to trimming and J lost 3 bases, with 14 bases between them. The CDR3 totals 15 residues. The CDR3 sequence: CASSSSGEGYNEQFF. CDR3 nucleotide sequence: TGTGCCAGCAGCAGTAGCGGAGAAGGCTACAATGAGCAGTTCTTC.